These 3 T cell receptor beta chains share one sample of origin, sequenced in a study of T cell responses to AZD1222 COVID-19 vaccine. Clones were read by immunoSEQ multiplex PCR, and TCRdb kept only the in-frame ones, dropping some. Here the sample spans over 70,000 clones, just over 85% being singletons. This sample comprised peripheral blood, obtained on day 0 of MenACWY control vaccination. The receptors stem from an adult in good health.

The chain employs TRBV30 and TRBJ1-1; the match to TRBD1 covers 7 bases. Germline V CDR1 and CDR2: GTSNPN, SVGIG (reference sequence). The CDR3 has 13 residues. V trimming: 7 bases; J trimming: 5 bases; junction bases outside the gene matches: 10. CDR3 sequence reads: CAFDRDLGTEAFF. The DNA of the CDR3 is TGTGCCTTCGACAGGGATTTAGGTACTGAAGCTTTCTTT.

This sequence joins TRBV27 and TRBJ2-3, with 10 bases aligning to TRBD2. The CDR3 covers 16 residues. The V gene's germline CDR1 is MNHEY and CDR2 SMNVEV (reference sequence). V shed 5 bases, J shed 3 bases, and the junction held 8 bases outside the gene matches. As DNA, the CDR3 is TGTGCCAGCAGTCCTAAAGCGGGGGGGCTGACAGATACGCAGTATTTT. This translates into CASSPKAGGLTDTQYF.

The CDR3 nucleotides read TGTGCCTGGAGCCAGGGTTCTAATGAAAAACTGTTTTTT. Its translation is CAWSQGSNEKLFF. This chain connects TRBV30 to TRBJ1-4, with a tentative D call TRBD1 (5 bases). The ends were cut back, 3 bases at V and 3 bases at J, with 8 bases in the middle. The CDR3 has 13 residues. Germline lookup yields CDR1 GTSNPN and CDR2 SVGIG (reference sequence).